These T cell receptor beta chains were read from a single sample in a study of T-cell reconstitution after alpha-beta-depleted transplantation in children. Each CDR3 protein is one row after TCRdb ran MiXCR on the PCR reads. The sample holds 700,000 to 950,000 distinct CDR3 sequences, roughly 15% seen once. The starting material was PBMCs, mostly from graft donor cells, obtained 360 days after TCRalphabeta/CD19-depleted stem cell transplant. These receptors were obtained from a male patient younger than 18 who had a stem cell transplant for acute lymphoblastic leukemia, so the T cells may come from the graft donor. Both conserved end residues are part of each CDR3. Each record gives: CDR3 length, J gene, D gene, V gene, clone size, CDR3 DNA, CDR3 protein. The D gene is left open where the match is weak. The size of a clone is reported for some rows only, either as once, few or many, or as a class for expanded clones.

CDR3 length: 16
J gene: TRBJ2-3
D gene: TRBD2
V gene: TRBV6-5
clone size: many
CDR3 DNA: TGTGCCAGCAGTTACGAGGCTAGCGGAACCTCTTTCACGCAGTATTTT
CDR3 protein: CASSYEASGTSFTQYF

CDR3 length: 15
J gene: TRBJ1-2
D gene: .
V gene: TRBV6-5
clone size: .
CDR3 DNA: TGTGCCAGCAGGGGATTACATGGACGGAACTATGGCTACACCTTC
CDR3 protein: CASRGLHGRNYGYTF

CDR3 length: 15
J gene: TRBJ2-4
D gene: .
V gene: TRBV30
clone size: .
CDR3 DNA: TGTGCCTGGAGTCCACTTGCCAGGACTATTAACATTCAGTACTTC
CDR3 protein: CAWSPLARTINIQYF

CDR3 length: 14
J gene: TRBJ2-1
D gene: .
V gene: TRBV14
clone size: few
CDR3 DNA: TGTGCCAGCAGCCCCCCGGGGGCGGGCAATGAGCAGTTCTTC
CDR3 protein: CASSPPGAGNEQFF

CDR3 length: 14
J gene: TRBJ2-3
D gene: .
V gene: TRBV11-3
clone size: .
CDR3 DNA: TGTGCCAGCAGCCCGGCCAGGGGCACAGATACGCAGTATTTT
CDR3 protein: CASSPARGTDTQYF

CDR3 length: 17
J gene: TRBJ2-5
D gene: TRBD1
V gene: TRBV18
clone size: .
CDR3 DNA: TGTGCCAGCTCACCCCTATTGGGACAGTCCCTTCAAGAGACCCAGTACTTC
CDR3 protein: CASSPLLGQSLQETQYF

CDR3 length: 17
J gene: TRBJ2-2
D gene: .
V gene: TRBV27
clone size: few
CDR3 DNA: TGTGCCAGCAGTACCTTGGACACCCTAGTCCTCGTCGGGGAGCTGTTTTTT
CDR3 protein: CASSTLDTLVLVGELFF

CDR3 length: 14
J gene: TRBJ2-1
D gene: .
V gene: TRBV7-9
clone size: .
CDR3 DNA: TGTGCCAGCAGCCCGGGGTTCGGGGTTAATGAGCAGTTCTTC
CDR3 protein: CASSPGFGVNEQFF

CDR3 length: 16
J gene: TRBJ2-1
D gene: .
V gene: TRBV27
clone size: few
CDR3 DNA: TGTGCCAGCGATCGGTGGGGAGGCGGGCAGGCGAATGAGCAGTTCTTC
CDR3 protein: CASDRWGGGQANEQFF

CDR3 length: 15
J gene: TRBJ2-1
D gene: TRBD2
V gene: TRBV20-1
clone size: .
CDR3 DNA: TGCAGTGCTGCCCCCACTAGCGGCTCCTACAATGAGCAGTTCTTC
CDR3 protein: CSAAPTSGSYNEQFF

CDR3 length: 17
J gene: TRBJ2-1
D gene: TRBD2
V gene: TRBV18
clone size: few
CDR3 DNA: TGTGCCAGCTCGCTACTTGCTTCGGGACTAGCGGGAAGTGAGCAGTTCTTC
CDR3 protein: CASSLLASGLAGSEQFF

CDR3 length: 16
J gene: TRBJ2-1
D gene: TRBD2
V gene: TRBV29-1
clone size: many
CDR3 DNA: TGCAGCTCCTCCCCGGGACTAGCGGGAGTTAACAATGAGCAGTTCTTC
CDR3 protein: CSSSPGLAGVNNEQFF

CDR3 length: 12
J gene: TRBJ1-6
D gene: .
V gene: TRBV7-2
clone size: .
CDR3 DNA: TGTGCCAGCACCAAAGGCCCCCGAACCCTCCACTTT
CDR3 protein: CASTKGPRTLHF

CDR3 length: 19
J gene: TRBJ2-5
D gene: TRBD2
V gene: TRBV7-8
clone size: .
CDR3 DNA: TGTGCCAGCAGCTTAGTTCGTTCTAGCGGGAGGTTTCTTCAAGAGACCCAGTACTTC
CDR3 protein: CASSLVRSSGRFLQETQYF

CDR3 length: 14
J gene: TRBJ2-7
D gene: .
V gene: TRBV4-1
clone size: .
CDR3 DNA: TGCGCCAGCAGCCAAGGGGTAGCACCCTACGAGCAGTACTTC
CDR3 protein: CASSQGVAPYEQYF

CDR3 length: 16
J gene: TRBJ2-3
D gene: .
V gene: TRBV29-1
clone size: .
CDR3 DNA: TGCAGCGTTGAAGTGGCCCAGGACGAGGGGACAGATACGCAGTATTTT
CDR3 protein: CSVEVAQDEGTDTQYF

CDR3 length: 14
J gene: TRBJ2-4
D gene: TRBD1
V gene: TRBV30
clone size: few
CDR3 DNA: TGTGCCTGGAGCAACAGGGGAGACAAAAACATTCAGTACTTC
CDR3 protein: CAWSNRGDKNIQYF

CDR3 length: 17
J gene: TRBJ2-3
D gene: .
V gene: TRBV15
clone size: many
CDR3 DNA: TGTGCCACCAGCAGAGGGGCGGGGATGTGGGACACAGATACGCAGTATTTT
CDR3 protein: CATSRGAGMWDTDTQYF

CDR3 length: 14
J gene: TRBJ2-1
D gene: .
V gene: TRBV23-1
clone size: .
CDR3 DNA: TGCGCCAGCAGTCGTGGCGGCTACTACAATGAGCAGTTCTTC
CDR3 protein: CASSRGGYYNEQFF

CDR3 length: 15
J gene: TRBJ1-2
D gene: TRBD1
V gene: TRBV12-3/TRBV12-4
clone size: few
CDR3 DNA: TGTGCCAGCAGGCCGGGACAGGGGGCCCACTATGGCTACACCTTC
CDR3 protein: CASRPGQGAHYGYTF

CDR3 length: 15
J gene: TRBJ2-2
D gene: TRBD2
V gene: TRBV10-3
clone size: .
CDR3 DNA: TGTGCCATCAGTGACGCGGGAGGGCCAAGCGGGGAGCTGTTTTTT
CDR3 protein: CAISDAGGPSGELFF

CDR3 length: 13
J gene: TRBJ2-4
D gene: .
V gene: TRBV20-1
clone size: few
CDR3 DNA: TGCAGTGCTAGAGTTTTGGTCAAAAACATTCAGTACTTC
CDR3 protein: CSARVLVKNIQYF

CDR3 length: 11
J gene: TRBJ2-1
D gene: .
V gene: TRBV29-1
clone size: many
CDR3 DNA: TGCAGCGCCGCCGCTGGTGATGAGCAGTTCTTC
CDR3 protein: CSAAAGDEQFF

CDR3 length: 16
J gene: TRBJ2-5
D gene: .
V gene: TRBV24-1
clone size: .
CDR3 DNA: TGTGCCACCAGTGATTCCGACGGAGGCCAGGGGGAGACCCAGTACTTC
CDR3 protein: CATSDSDGGQGETQYF

CDR3 length: 15
J gene: TRBJ2-1
D gene: .
V gene: TRBV6-5
clone size: .
CDR3 DNA: TGTGCCAGCAGTTACGAAGGGGCTGATTACAATGAGCAGTTCTTC
CDR3 protein: CASSYEGADYNEQFF

CDR3 length: 19
J gene: TRBJ2-3
D gene: TRBD2
V gene: TRBV20-1
clone size: few
CDR3 DNA: TGCAGTGCTAGAGTACGATTAGCGGGAGTGGGGGAGACCACAGATACGCAGTATTTT
CDR3 protein: CSARVRLAGVGETTDTQYF

CDR3 length: 14
J gene: TRBJ2-2
D gene: .
V gene: TRBV20-1
clone size: .
CDR3 DNA: TGCAGTTTAACCGGGACTGCGAGCACCGGGGAGCTGTTTTTT
CDR3 protein: CSLTGTASTGELFF

CDR3 length: 16
J gene: TRBJ2-1
D gene: .
V gene: TRBV7-9
clone size: .
CDR3 DNA: TGTGCCAGCAGCTCCTTTAGGGGTTTCTCCTACAATGAGCAGTTCTTC
CDR3 protein: CASSSFRGFSYNEQFF

CDR3 length: 16
J gene: TRBJ1-5
D gene: TRBD1
V gene: TRBV5-5
clone size: .
CDR3 DNA: TGTGCCAGCAGCCACGCTCGGGACAGGGGAAATCAGCCCCAGCATTTT
CDR3 protein: CASSHARDRGNQPQHF

CDR3 length: 18
J gene: TRBJ2-1
D gene: TRBD2
V gene: TRBV5-1
clone size: .
CDR3 DNA: TGCGCCAGCAGCTTGCCGACTAGCGGGAGGGGCAGAGGCAATGAGCAGTTCTTC
CDR3 protein: CASSLPTSGRGRGNEQFF

CDR3 length: 13
J gene: TRBJ2-5
D gene: .
V gene: TRBV10-2
clone size: .
CDR3 DNA: TGCGCCAGCAGTGCGATGGTCCAAGAGACCCAGTACTTC
CDR3 protein: CASSAMVQETQYF

CDR3 length: 21
J gene: TRBJ2-7
D gene: TRBD1
V gene: TRBV12-3/TRBV12-4
clone size: few
CDR3 DNA: TGTGCCAGCAGTTTTGCGAGTTGGCCTCCGAACACCCGGGACAGCTCCTACGAGCAGTACTTC
CDR3 protein: CASSFASWPPNTRDSSYEQYF

CDR3 length: 17
J gene: TRBJ1-5
D gene: .
V gene: TRBV4-1
clone size: .
CDR3 DNA: TGCGCCAGCAGCCACCTGCCCCCCGGGGTTCTTAATCAGCCCCAGCATTTT
CDR3 protein: CASSHLPPGVLNQPQHF

CDR3 length: 13
J gene: TRBJ2-3
D gene: .
V gene: TRBV12-3/TRBV12-4
clone size: many
CDR3 DNA: TGTGCCAGCAGACGGGACAACACAGATACGCAGTATTTT
CDR3 protein: CASRRDNTDTQYF

CDR3 length: 13
J gene: TRBJ2-1
D gene: .
V gene: TRBV5-1
clone size: few
CDR3 DNA: TGCGCCAGCAGGCATCTAGCAGACAATGAGCAGTTCTTC
CDR3 protein: CASRHLADNEQFF

CDR3 length: 15
J gene: TRBJ2-5
D gene: .
V gene: TRBV6-5
clone size: .
CDR3 DNA: TGTGCCAGCAGTTACAGAGAGAGAATTCAAGAGACCCAGTACTTC
CDR3 protein: CASSYRERIQETQYF

CDR3 length: 16
J gene: TRBJ2-1
D gene: .
V gene: TRBV15
clone size: .
CDR3 DNA: TGTGCCACCAGCAGAGTAGTGGTTCCTAATGTGGATGAGCAGTTCTTC
CDR3 protein: CATSRVVVPNVDEQFF

CDR3 length: 15
J gene: TRBJ2-7
D gene: TRBD1
V gene: TRBV9
clone size: .
CDR3 DNA: TGTGCCAGCAGCGTTACAGGGGTTGGTTCCTACGAGCAGTACTTC
CDR3 protein: CASSVTGVGSYEQYF

CDR3 length: 13
J gene: TRBJ2-1
D gene: .
V gene: TRBV5-1
clone size: .
CDR3 DNA: TGCGCCAGCAGCTTGGAACCGGGTGATGAGCAGTTCTTC
CDR3 protein: CASSLEPGDEQFF

CDR3 length: 13
J gene: TRBJ2-7
D gene: TRBD2
V gene: TRBV20-1
clone size: many
CDR3 DNA: TGCAGTGCTAGAGTTAGCGGGAGGGACGAGCAGTACTTC
CDR3 protein: CSARVSGRDEQYF

CDR3 length: 13
J gene: TRBJ2-5
D gene: .
V gene: TRBV5-1
clone size: many
CDR3 DNA: TGTGCCAGCAGCTTAGGGACGGAAGAGACCCAGTACTTC
CDR3 protein: CASSLGTEETQYF